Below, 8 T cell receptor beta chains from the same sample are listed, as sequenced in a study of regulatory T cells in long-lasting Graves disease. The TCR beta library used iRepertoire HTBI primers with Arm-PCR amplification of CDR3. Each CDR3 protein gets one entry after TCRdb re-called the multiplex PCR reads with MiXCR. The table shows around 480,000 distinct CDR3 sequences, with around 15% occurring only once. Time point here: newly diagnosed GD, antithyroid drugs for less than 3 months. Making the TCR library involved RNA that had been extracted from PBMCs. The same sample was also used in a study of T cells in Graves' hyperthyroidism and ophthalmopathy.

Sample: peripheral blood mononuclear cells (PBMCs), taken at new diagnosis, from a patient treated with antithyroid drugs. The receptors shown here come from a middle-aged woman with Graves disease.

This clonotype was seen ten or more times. The CDR3 DNA reads as TGTGCCAGCAGCAAGACTAGCGGGGTCAAGGGGGAGCTGTTTTTT. Translated, it gives CASSKTSGVKGELFF. This chain joins TRBV7-2 and TRBJ2-2, with 11 bases fitting TRBD2. Germline CDR1 is SGHTA and CDR2 is FQGNSA. The CDR3 extends over 15 amino acids. Trimming cost V 5 bases and J 8 bases; bases outside gene matches: 7.

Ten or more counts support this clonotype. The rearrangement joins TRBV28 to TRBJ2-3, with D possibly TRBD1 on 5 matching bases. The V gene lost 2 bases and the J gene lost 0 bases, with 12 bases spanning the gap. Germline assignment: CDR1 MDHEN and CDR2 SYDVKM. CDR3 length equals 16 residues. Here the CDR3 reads CASSLALQGSTDTQYF. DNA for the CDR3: TGTGCCAGCAGTTTAGCCCTTCAGGGAAGCACAGATACGCAGTATTTT. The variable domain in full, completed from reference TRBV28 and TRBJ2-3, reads DVKVTQSSRYLVKRTGEKVFLECVQDMDHENMFWYRQDPGLGLRLIYFSYDVKMKEKGDIPEGYSVSREKKERFSLILESASTNQTSMYLCASSLALQGSTDTQYFGPGTRLTVL.

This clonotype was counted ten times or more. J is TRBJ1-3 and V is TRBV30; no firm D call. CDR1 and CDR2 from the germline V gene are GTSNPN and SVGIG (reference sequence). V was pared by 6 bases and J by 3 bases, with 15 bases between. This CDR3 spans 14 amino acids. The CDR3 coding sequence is TGTGCCTGTTCCTTGGGCCGGGATGGAAACACCATATATTTT. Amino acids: CACSLGRDGNTIYF.

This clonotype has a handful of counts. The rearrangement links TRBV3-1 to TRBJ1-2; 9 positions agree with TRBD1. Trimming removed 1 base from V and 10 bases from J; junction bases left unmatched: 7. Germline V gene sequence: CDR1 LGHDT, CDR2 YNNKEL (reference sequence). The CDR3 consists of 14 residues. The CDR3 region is CASSQVSGQGFYTF. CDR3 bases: TGTGCCAGCAGCCAAGTTTCAGGACAGGGGTTCTACACCTTC.

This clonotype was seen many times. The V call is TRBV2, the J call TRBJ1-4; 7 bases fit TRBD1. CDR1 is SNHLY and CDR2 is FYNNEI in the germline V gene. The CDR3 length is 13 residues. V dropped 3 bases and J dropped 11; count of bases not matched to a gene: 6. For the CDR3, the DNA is TGTGCCAGCAGTGACGGGACAGAAAGGAAACTGTTTTTT. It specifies CASSDGTERKLFF. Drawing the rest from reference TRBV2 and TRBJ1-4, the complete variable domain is EPEVTQTPSHQVTQMGQEVILRCVPISNHLYFYWYRQILGQKVEFLVSFYNNEISEKSEIFDDQFSVERPDGSNFTLKIRSTKLEDSAMYFCASSDGTERKLFFGSGTQLSVL.

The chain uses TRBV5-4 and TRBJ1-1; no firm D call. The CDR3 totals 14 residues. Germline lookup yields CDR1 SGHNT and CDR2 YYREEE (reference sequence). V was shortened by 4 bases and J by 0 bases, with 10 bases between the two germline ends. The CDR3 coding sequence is TGTGCCAGCAGCGCCCTATCATTGAACACTGAAGCTTTCTTT. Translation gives CASSALSLNTEAFF.

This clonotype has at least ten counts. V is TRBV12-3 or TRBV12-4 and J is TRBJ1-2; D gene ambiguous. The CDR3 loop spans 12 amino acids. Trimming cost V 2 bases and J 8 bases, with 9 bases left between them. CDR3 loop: CASSLSGNGYTF. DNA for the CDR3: TGTGCCAGCAGTTTATCTGGGAACGGCTACACCTTC.

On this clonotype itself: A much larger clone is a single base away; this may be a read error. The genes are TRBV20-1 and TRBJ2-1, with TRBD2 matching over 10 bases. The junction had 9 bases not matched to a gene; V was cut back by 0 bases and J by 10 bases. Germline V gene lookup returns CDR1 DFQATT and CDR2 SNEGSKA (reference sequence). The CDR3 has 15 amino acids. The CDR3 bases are TGCAGTGCTAGAGATCCCCGGGGACTAGCGTGGGAGCAGTTCTTC. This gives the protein CSARDPRGLAWEQFF.